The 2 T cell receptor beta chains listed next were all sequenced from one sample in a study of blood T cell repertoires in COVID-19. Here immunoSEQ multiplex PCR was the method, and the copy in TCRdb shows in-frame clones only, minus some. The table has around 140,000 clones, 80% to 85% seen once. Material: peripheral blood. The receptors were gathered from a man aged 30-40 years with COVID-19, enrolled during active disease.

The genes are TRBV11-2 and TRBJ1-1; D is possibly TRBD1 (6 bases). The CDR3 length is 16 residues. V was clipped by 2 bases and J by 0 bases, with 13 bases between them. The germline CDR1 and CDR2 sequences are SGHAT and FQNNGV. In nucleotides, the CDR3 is TGTGCCAGCAGCTTACAACAGGGACCGATGAACACTGAAGCTTTCTTT. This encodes CASSLQQGPMNTEAFF.

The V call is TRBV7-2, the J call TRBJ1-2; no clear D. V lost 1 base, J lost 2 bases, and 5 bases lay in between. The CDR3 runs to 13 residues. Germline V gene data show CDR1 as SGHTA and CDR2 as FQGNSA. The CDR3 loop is CASSLVLNYGYTF. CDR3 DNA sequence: TGTGCCAGCAGCTTAGTACTCAACTATGGCTACACCTTC.